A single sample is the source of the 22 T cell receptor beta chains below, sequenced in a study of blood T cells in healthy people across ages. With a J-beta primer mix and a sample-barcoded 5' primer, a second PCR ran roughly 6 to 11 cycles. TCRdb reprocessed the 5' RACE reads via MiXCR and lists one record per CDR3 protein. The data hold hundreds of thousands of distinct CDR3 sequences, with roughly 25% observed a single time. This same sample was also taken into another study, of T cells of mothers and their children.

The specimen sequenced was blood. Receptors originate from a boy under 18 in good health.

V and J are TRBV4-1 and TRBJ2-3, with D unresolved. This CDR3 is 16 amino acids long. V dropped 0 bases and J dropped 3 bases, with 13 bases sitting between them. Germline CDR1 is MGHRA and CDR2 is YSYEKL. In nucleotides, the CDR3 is TGCGCCAGCAGCCAAGATGGCCCGATGCCGACAGATACGCAGTATTTT. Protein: CASSQDGPMPTDTQYF.

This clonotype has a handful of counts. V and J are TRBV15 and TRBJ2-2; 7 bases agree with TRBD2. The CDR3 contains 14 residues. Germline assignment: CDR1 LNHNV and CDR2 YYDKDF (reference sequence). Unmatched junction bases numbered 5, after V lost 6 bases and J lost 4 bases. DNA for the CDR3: TGTGCCACCAGATGGGGGGGGGGCACCGGGGAGCTGTTTTTT. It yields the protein CATRWGGGTGELFF.

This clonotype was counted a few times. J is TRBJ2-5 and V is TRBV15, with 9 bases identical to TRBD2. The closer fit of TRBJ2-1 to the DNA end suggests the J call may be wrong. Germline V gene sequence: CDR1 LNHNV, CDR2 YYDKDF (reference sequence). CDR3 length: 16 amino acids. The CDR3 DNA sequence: TGTGCCACCAGCAGTCGTATAGCGGGGGTCGACAATGAGCAGTTCTTC. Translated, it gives CATSSRIAGVDNEQFF.

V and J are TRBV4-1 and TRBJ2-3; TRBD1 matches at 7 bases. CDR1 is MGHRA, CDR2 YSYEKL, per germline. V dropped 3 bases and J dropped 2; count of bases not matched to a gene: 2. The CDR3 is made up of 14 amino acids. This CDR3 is CASSQGQNTDTQYF. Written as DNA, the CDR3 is TGCGCCAGCAGCCAGGGACAGAACACAGATACGCAGTATTTT.

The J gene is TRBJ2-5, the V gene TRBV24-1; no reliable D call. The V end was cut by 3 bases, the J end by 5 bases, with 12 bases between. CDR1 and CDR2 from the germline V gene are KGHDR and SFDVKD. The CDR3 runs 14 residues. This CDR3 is CATSDPYSYETQYF. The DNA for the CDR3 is TGTGCCACCAGTGATCCTTATAGCTACGAGACCCAGTACTTC.

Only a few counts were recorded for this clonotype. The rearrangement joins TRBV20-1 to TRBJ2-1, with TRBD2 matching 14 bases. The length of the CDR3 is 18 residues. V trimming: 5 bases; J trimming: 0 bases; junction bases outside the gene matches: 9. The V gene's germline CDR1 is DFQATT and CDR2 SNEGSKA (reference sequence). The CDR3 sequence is CSAVKTSGGAVSYNEQFF. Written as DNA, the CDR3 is TGCAGTGCTGTCAAGACTAGCGGGGGGGCGGTCTCCTACAATGAGCAGTTCTTC.

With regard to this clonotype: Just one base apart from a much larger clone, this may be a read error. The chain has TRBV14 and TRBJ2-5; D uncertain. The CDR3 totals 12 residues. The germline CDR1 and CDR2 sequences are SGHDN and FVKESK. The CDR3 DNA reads TGTGCCAGCAGCCAAGATATGAAGACCCGGTACTTC. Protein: CASSQDMKTRYF. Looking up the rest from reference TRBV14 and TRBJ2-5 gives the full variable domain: EAGVTQFPSHSVIEKGQTVTLRCDPISGHDNLYWYRRVMGKEIKFLLHFVKESKQDESGMPNNRFLAERTGGTYSTLKVQPAELEDSGVYFCASSQDMKTRYFGPGTRLLVL.

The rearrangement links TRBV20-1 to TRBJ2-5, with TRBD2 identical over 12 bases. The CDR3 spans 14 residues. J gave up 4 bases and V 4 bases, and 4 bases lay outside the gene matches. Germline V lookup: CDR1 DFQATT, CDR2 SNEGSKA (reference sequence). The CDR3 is CSATSGGALETQYF. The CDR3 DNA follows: TGCAGTGCTACTAGCGGGGGGGCCCTAGAGACCCAGTACTTC.

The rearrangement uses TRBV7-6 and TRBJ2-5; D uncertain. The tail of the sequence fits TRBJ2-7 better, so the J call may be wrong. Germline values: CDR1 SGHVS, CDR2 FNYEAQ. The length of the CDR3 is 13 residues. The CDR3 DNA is TGTGCCAGCAGCTTATATCCCCTGAACGAGCAGTACTTC. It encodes CASSLYPLNEQYF.

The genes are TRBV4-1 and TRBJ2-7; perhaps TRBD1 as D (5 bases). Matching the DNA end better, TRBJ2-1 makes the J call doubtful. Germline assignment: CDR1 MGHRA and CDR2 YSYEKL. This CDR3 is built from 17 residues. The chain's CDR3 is CASSQDRGRTAHNEQFF. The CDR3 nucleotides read TGCGCCAGCAGCCAAGATAGGGGTCGGACGGCCCACAATGAGCAGTTCTTC.

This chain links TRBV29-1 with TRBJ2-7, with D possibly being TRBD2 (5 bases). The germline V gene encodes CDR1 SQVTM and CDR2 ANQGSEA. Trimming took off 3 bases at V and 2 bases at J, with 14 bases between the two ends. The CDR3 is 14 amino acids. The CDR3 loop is CSVEDPLVAYEQYF. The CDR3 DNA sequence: TGCAGCGTTGAGGATCCACTAGTTGCCTACGAGCAGTACTTC.

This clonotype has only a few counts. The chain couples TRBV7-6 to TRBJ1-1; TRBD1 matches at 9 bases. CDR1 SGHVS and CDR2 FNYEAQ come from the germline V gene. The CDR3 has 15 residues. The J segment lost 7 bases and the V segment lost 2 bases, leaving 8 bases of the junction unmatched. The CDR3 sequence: CASSLQQGATDEAFF. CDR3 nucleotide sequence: TGTGCCAGCAGCTTACAACAGGGGGCGACGGATGAAGCTTTCTTT.

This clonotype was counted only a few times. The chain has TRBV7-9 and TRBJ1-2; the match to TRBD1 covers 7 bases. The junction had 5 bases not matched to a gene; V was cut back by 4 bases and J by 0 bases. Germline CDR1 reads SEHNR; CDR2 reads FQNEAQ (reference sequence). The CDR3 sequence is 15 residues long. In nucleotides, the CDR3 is TGTGCCAGCAGCTCTCAGGGGGGAGCTAACTATGGCTACACCTTC. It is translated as CASSSQGGANYGYTF. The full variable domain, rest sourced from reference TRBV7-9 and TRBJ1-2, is DTGVSQNPRHKITKRGQNVTFRCDPISEHNRLYWYRQTLGQGPEFLTYFQNEAQLEKSRLLSDRFSAERPKGSFSTLEIQRTEQGDSAMYLCASSSQGGANYGYTFGSGTRLTVV.

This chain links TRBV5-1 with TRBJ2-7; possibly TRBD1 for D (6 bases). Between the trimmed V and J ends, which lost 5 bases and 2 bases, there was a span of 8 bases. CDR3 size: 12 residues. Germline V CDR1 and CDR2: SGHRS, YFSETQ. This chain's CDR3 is CASRDSAYEQYF. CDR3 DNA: TGCGCCAGCAGGGACAGCGCCTACGAGCAGTACTTC. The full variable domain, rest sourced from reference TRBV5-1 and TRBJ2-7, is KAGVTQTPRYLIKTRGQQVTLSCSPISGHRSVSWYQQTPGQGLQFLFEYFSETQRNKGNFPGRFSGRQFSNSRSEMNVSTLELGDSALYLCASRDSAYEQYFGPGTRLTVT.

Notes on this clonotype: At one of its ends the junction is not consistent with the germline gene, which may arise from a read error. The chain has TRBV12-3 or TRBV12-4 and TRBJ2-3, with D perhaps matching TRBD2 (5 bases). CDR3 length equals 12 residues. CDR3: CASSFRRDTEYF. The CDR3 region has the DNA TGTGCCAGCAGTTTCCGCCGGGATACGGAGTATTTT.

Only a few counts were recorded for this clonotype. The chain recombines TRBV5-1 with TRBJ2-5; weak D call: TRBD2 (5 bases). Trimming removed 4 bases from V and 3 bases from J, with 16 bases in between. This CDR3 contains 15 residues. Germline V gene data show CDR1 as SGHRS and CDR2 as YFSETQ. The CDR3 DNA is TGCGCCAGCAGCCTGAGGGTGAGAGGGAAAGAGACCCAGTACTTC. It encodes CASSLRVRGKETQYF.

CDR3 protein: CASSPTGARLGQYF. The CDR3 nucleotides read TGTGCCAGCAGCCCAACAGGGGCCCGGTTAGGGCAGTACTTC. The chain links TRBV5-5 to TRBJ2-7; 7 positions agree with TRBD1. The junction had 13 bases not matched to a gene; V was cut back by 4 bases and J by 9 bases. The CDR3 loop spans 14 amino acids. CDR1 and CDR2 (germline): SGHKS, YYEKEE (reference sequence).

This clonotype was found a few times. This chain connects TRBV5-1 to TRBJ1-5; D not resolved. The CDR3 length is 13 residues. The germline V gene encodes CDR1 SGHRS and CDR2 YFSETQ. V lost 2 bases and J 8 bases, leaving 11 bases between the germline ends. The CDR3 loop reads CASSFGPGEPQHF. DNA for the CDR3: TGCGCCAGCAGCTTTGGGCCGGGCGAGCCCCAGCATTTT.

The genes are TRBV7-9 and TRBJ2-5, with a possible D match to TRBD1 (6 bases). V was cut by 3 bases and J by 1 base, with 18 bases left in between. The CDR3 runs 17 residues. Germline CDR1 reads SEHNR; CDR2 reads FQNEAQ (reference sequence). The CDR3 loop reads CASSLLLSGDPQETQYF. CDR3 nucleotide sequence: TGTGCCAGCAGCTTGCTTTTGTCAGGGGACCCCCAAGAGACCCAGTACTTC.

The CDR3 nucleotides are TGTGCCAGCACCGGACAGGCCTACGAGCAGTACTTC. Translation gives CASTGQAYEQYF. The gene calls are TRBV28 and TRBJ2-5; 7 bases line up with TRBD1. The end of the DNA fits TRBJ2-7 better, so the J call may be wrong. The CDR3 covers 12 residues. The germline gives CDR1 MDHEN, CDR2 SYDVKM.

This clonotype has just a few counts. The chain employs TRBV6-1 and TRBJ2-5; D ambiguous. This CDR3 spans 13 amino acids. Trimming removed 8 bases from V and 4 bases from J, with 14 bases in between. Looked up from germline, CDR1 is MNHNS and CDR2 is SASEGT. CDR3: CASGQSVAETQYF. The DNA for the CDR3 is TGTGCCAGCGGCCAGAGTGTCGCAGAGACCCAGTACTTC.

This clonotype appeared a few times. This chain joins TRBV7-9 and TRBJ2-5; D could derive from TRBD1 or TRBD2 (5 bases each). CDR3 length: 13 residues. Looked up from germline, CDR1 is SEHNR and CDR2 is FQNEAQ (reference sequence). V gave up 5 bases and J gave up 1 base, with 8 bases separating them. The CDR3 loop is CASSRDVQETQYF. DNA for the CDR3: TGTGCCAGCAGCCGGGACGTCCAAGAGACCCAGTACTTC.